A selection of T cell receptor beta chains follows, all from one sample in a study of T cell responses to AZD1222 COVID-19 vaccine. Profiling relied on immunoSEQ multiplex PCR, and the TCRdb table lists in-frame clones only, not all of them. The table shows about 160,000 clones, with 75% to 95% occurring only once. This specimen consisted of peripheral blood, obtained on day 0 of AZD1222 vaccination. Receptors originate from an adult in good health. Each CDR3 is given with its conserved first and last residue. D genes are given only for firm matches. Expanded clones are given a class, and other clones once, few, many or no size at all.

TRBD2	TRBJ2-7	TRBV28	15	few	TGTGCCAGCAGTTTCTCCAGCGGGAGGGTCTACGAGCAGTACTTC	CASSFSSGRVYEQYF
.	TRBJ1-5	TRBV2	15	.	TGTGCCAGCAGTGGACCCGACAGGAGCAATCAGCCCCAGCATTTT	CASSGPDRSNQPQHF
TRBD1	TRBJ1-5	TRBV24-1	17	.	TGTGCCACCAGTGATGGAGGAGGGGGCGGACTACATCAGCCCCAGCATTTT	CATSDGGGGGLHQPQHF
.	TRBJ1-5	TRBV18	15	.	TGTGCCAGCTCCCAGGGTCAGGCTAGCAATCAGCCCCAGCATTTT	CASSQGQASNQPQHF
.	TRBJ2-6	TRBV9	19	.	TGTGCCAGCAGCGTCGGATCCGGGGGAGGGGGCTCTGGGGCCAACGTCCTGACTTTC	CASSVGSGGGGSGANVLTF
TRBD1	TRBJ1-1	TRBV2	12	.	TGTGCCAGCCCACCCGGGACAGAAAAAGCTTTCTTT	CASPPGTEKAFF
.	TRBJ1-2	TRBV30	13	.	TGTGCCTGGAGTGGGGGAGGAGACTATGGCTACACCTTC	CAWSGGGDYGYTF
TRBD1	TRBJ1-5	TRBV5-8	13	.	TGTGCCAGCAGCCGGGACAGGGAACAGCCCCAGCATTTT	CASSRDREQPQHF
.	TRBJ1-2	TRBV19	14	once	TGTGCCAGTAGTATAGGGGGCCTGGGCGACGGCTACACCTTC	CASSIGGLGDGYTF
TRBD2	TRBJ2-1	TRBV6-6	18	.	TGTGCCAGCAGCCGAGCTAGCGGGGGCCTACCGACCTCCAATGAGCAGTTCTTC	CASSRASGGLPTSNEQFF
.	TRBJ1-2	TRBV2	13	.	TGTGCCAGCAGTGTAAAGATTAACTATGGCTACACCTTC	CASSVKINYGYTF
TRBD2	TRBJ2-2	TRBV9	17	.	TGTGCCAGCAGCGTAGGTGCGGGAGCCGGGAACACCGGGGAGCTGTTTTTT	CASSVGAGAGNTGELFF
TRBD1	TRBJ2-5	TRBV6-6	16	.	TGTGCCAGCAGTTACACAGGGGGCGAAATCTGGGAGACCCAGTACTTC	CASSYTGGEIWETQYF
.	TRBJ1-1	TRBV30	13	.	TGTGCCTGGAGTTTATCTCTGAACACTGAAGCTTTCTTT	CAWSLSLNTEAFF
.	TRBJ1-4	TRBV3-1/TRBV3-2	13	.	TGTGCCAGCAGCCAAGACCCAGGGGAAAAACTGTTTTTT	CASSQDPGEKLFF
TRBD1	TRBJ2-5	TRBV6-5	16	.	TGTGCCAGCAGTTACCGGGACAGGGGGATCGGGGAGACCCAGTACTTC	CASSYRDRGIGETQYF
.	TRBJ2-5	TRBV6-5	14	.	TGTGCCAGCAGTAGGGAGGACAGCCAAGAGACCCAGTACTTC	CASSREDSQETQYF
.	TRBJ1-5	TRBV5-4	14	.	TGTGCCAGCAGCTTGTACGGCAGCAATCAGCCCCAGCATTTT	CASSLYGSNQPQHF
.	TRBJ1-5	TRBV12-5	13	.	TGTGCTAGTGGTTTGGGGTATGATCAGCCCCAGCATTTT	CASGLGYDQPQHF
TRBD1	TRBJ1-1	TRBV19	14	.	TGTGCCAGTAGCGGAGCAGGGGGCTACGCTGAAGCTTTCTTT	CASSGAGGYAEAFF
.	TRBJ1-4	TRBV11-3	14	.	TGTGCCAGCAGCTTGGTCGCAACTAATGAAAAACTGTTTTTT	CASSLVATNEKLFF
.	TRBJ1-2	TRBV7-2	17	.	TGTGCCAGCAGCTGGCCTAAGGGTCAGGGGCCGTCTGATGGCTACACCTTC	CASSWPKGQGPSDGYTF
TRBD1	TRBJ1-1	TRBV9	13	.	TGTGCCGGATCGACAGGGGCGAACACTGAAGCTTTCTTT	CAGSTGANTEAFF
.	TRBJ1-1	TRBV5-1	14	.	TGCGCCAGCAGCGCCAGCGGACTACGACGTGAAGCTTTCTTT	CASSASGLRREAFF
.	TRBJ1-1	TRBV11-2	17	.	TGTGCCAGCAGCTTAGGACGGGGATCCATAATGAACACTGAAGCTTTCTTT	CASSLGRGSIMNTEAFF
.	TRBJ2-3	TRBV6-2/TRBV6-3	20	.	TGTGCCAGCAGTTACCTCGGCTCCAGGACAATCGGGGGGCGGGGAGATACGCAGTATTTT	CASSYLGSRTIGGRGDTQYF
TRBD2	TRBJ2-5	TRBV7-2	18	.	TGTGCCAGCAGTCGTACCGGGACTAGCGGGAGGGCCTTAGAGACCCAGTACTTC	CASSRTGTSGRALETQYF
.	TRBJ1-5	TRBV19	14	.	TGTGCCAGTAGTGAAGTTGGGGGCGGTCAGCCCCAGCATTTT	CASSEVGGGQPQHF
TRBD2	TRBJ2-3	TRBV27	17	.	TGTGCCAGCAGTAGGCGGGGGGGCCTCCCTAGCACAGATACGCAGTATTTT	CASSRRGGLPSTDTQYF
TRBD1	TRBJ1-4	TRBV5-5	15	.	TGTGCCAGCAGCTGGAACAGGGGAACTAATGAAAAACTGTTTTTT	CASSWNRGTNEKLFF
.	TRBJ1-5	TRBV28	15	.	TGTGCCAGCAGTTTTTCTCAGGGAGGCTTTCAGCCCCAGCATTTT	CASSFSQGGFQPQHF
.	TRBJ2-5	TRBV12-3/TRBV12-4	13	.	TGTGCCAGCAGTTTGAAACGCCGAGAGACCCAGTACTTC	CASSLKRRETQYF